The clone carrying this TCR beta chain was recorded at least ten times. What it recognizes is unknown. CDR3 size: 17 residues. Trimming stripped 0 bases from V and 6 bases from J, with 21 bases between. Per germline, CDR1 DFQATT and CDR2 SNEGSKA (reference sequence). A 10-nucleotide random UMI tagged transcripts in template-switch 5'RACE cDNA synthesis. The output of every sequencing run, over 160 million TCR-beta sequences, came from 15-18 subjects. TCRdb analysed the 5' RACE reads with MiXCR anew, one entry per CDR3 protein. Of approximately 20,000 distinct CDR3 sequences listed, 7.5% are singletons. For the sorted libraries, around 1 million CD4+ or CD8+ T cells were used. The sample belongs to a study of neurological immune-mediated disorders. Findings of the study overall: Patients with HTLV-1-associated myelopathy had the highest level of TCR clonal expansion, whereas patients with multiple sclerosis had the lowest level, falling beneath the level found in healthy controls.

Sequenced: CD8+ T cells from blood. The chain employs TRBV20-1 and TRBJ1-5; D is perhaps TRBD1 (6 bases). This sequence originates from a woman under 40 with HTLV-1-associated myelopathy (HAM/TSP). DNA of the CDR3: TGCAGTGCTAGAGATCTCTTGGGCAGGGGCGGAGGTCAGCCCCAGCATTTT. It yields the protein CSARDLLGRGGGQPQHF.